This TCR beta chain was sequenced in a study of cytomegalovirus exposure and HLA in healthy donors. For the study at large: From HLA-typed donors, an early data release held about 92 million unique TCRs. Study-level findings and limits: According to an earlier analysis, most TCR beta V segments yielded productive rearrangements about 87% or about 30% of the time. The classifier, whose performance was assessed in both the original and validation cohorts, reportedly diagnosed cytomegalovirus status with high specificity and sensitivity.

13 Jbeta primers and 60 Vbeta primers were used for the PCR. The protocol was immunoSEQ multiplex PCR, while the TCRdb copy is restricted to in-frame clones and leaves out a portion. The table has under 200,000 clones, approximately 83% seen once. The CDR3 runs 12 residues. V was clipped by 4 bases and J by 1 base, with 4 bases between them. Germline CDR1 reads WSHSY; CDR2 reads SAAADI. A note on this clone: Its antigen is currently unknown.

Sequencing used PBMCs. This receptor was identified in a man aged 18 to 30 in good health and CMV-seropositive. The chain recombines TRBV10-2 with TRBJ2-5, with D unresolved. The CDR3 nucleotides read TGCGCCAGCAGTGTTATCCAAGAGACCCAGTACTTC. Its translation is CASSVIQETQYF.